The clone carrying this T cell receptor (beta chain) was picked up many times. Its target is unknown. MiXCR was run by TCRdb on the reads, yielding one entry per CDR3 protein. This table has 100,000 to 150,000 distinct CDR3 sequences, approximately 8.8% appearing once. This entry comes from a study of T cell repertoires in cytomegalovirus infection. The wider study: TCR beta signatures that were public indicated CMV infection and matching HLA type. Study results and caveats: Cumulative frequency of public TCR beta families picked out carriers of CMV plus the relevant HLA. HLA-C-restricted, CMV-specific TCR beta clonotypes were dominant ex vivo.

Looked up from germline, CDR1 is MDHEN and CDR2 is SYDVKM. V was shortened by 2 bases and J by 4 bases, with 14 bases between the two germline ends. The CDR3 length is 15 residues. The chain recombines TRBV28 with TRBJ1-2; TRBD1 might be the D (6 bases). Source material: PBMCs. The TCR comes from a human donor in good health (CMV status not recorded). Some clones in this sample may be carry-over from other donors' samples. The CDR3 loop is CASSLVGAQGYGYTF. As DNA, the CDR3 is TGTGCCAGCAGTTTAGTGGGGGCGCAGGGCTATGGCTACACCTTC.